A single T cell receptor (beta chain) is shown here with its context. No antigen is known for it. An end of the junction does not agree with germline; a read error may underlie this. A quantitative 5'-RACE method, one with molecular barcodes, was used to make TCR beta libraries. TCRdb redid the calling of the 5' RACE reads with MiXCR, one entry per CDR3 protein. Seen here are about 280,000 distinct CDR3 sequences, 15% to 20% observed once, and the top ten hold about 8%. The sample originates from a study of CD8 T cells in ankylosing spondylitis. The CDR3 loop spans 15 amino acids. Per germline, CDR1 LGHNA and CDR2 YNFKEQ. Findings and limits, study-wide: Significant enrichment of disease-linked clones was reportedly seen in matched ankylosing spondylitis synovial fluid.

The source material was blood, either unsorted or a sorted T cell fraction (not recorded which). The V call is TRBV4-2, the J call TRBJ2-2, with D possibly being TRBD1 (6 bases). The TCR was taken from a male donor with ankylosing spondylitis or in good health (not recorded which). CDR3 protein: CAGSHTGLDTGELFF. Written as DNA, the CDR3 is TGTGCCGGCAGCCACACAGGGTTGGACACCGGGGAGCTGTTTTTT.